These 23 T cell receptor beta chains were sequenced from one sample in a study of T cell responses to AZD1222 COVID-19 vaccine. Sequencing used immunoSEQ multiplex PCR; TCRdb keeps in-frame clones, though not all of them. This sample has 90,000 to 120,000 clones, with 70% to 90% found just once. The input for sequencing was peripheral blood, taken 28 days after the second AZD1222 dose. These receptors all stem from an adult who received the AZD1222 COVID-19 vaccine.

This chain joins TRBV27 and TRBJ2-3; TRBD2 matches at 13 bases. The CDR3 loop spans 19 amino acids. The V and J ends lost 7 bases and 5 bases, in that order; junction bases with no gene match: 18. CDR1 is MNHEY and CDR2 is SMNVEV in the germline V gene (reference sequence). The CDR3 reads CASIPGVSGTSGNLDTQYF. In nucleotides, the CDR3 is TGTGCCAGCATCCCAGGCGTCTCCGGGACTAGCGGGAATTTAGATACGCAGTATTTT.

The V gene is TRBV6-2 or TRBV6-3, the J gene TRBJ1-5; tentatively, D is TRBD1 (5 bases). This CDR3 is 18 amino acids long. The germline V and J ends were trimmed by 7 bases and 7 bases, with 29 bases remaining between them. The germline V gene encodes CDR1 MNHEY and CDR2 SVGEGT. The CDR3 spells CASTPLTPGTQKGQPQHF. DNA for the CDR3: TGTGCCAGCACCCCACTGACCCCCGGGACGCAAAAGGGGCAGCCCCAGCATTTT.

The chain uses TRBV11-3 and TRBJ1-5; 8 nucleotides line up with TRBD1. V was pared by 4 bases and J by 2 bases, with 13 bases of the junction left unmatched. In germline, CDR1 is SGHNT, CDR2 YENEEA. The CDR3 totals 18 residues. CDR3 sequence (DNA): TGTGCCAGCAGCTCCTCCGGGACAGGCAAAATCCGCAATCAGCCCCAGCATTTT. It translates to CASSSSGTGKIRNQPQHF.

This clone was detected once. The chain recombines TRBV18 with TRBJ1-2; TRBD1 aligns across 8 bases. Germline V CDR1 and CDR2: KGHSH, LQKENI. The J segment lost 0 bases and the V segment lost 4 bases, leaving 4 bases of the junction unmatched. The length of the CDR3 is 15 residues. DNA of the CDR3: TGTGCCAGCTCACTTCAGGGGGCGGCTAACTATGGCTACACCTTC. This encodes CASSLQGAANYGYTF.

The rearrangement links TRBV19 to TRBJ1-5, with 8 positions matching TRBD1. With 5 bases clipped from V and 0 bases from J, the junction kept 6 bases outside the gene matches. This CDR3 contains 16 residues. The germline gives CDR1 LNHDA, CDR2 SQIVND (reference sequence). The CDR3 DNA is TGTGCCAGTAGTCCCGGACAGGGTTATAGCAATCAGCCCCAGCATTTT. This sequence encodes CASSPGQGYSNQPQHF.

The rearrangement uses TRBV6-4 and TRBJ2-1; 8 bases match TRBD2. The CDR3 consists of 14 residues. CDR1 is MRHNA, CDR2 SNTAGT, per germline. The V gene end was trimmed by 3 bases and the J gene end by 8 bases; junction bases not matched to a gene: 6. The CDR3 bases are TGTGCCAGCAGTGAACGGGAGGGCGGGTATGAGCAGTTCTTC. This translates into CASSEREGGYEQFF.

In regard to this clone: Other DNA sequences in this sample translate to the same CDR3. The gene calls are TRBV10-1 and TRBJ2-2, with D unresolved. Germline values: CDR1 WNHNN, CDR2 SYGVQD (reference sequence). The V end lost 0 bases, the J end lost 3 bases, and 8 bases lay between the germline ends. The CDR3 spans 15 residues. DNA of the CDR3: TGCGCCAGCAGTGAGTCGGGAAGGGACACCGGGGAGCTGTTTTTT. Translation gives CASSESGRDTGELFF.

This clone was picked up one time. The chain employs TRBV7-8 and TRBJ2-7; 10 bases map to TRBD2. Germline CDR1 and CDR2: SGHVS and FQNEAQ. Trimming took 3 bases from V and 5 from J; bases not matched to a gene: 4. The CDR3 is made up of 14 amino acids. The CDR3 region is CASSLASGSHEQYF. The CDR3 nucleotides are TGTGCCAGCAGCTTGGCTAGCGGGAGCCACGAGCAGTACTTC.

This sequence joins TRBV5-4 and TRBJ2-1, with TRBD2 matching over 7 bases. The germline V gene has CDR1 SGHNT and CDR2 YYREEE (reference sequence). This CDR3 spans 15 amino acids. The trim removed 4 bases at V and 0 bases at J, leaving 4 bases unmatched. Written as DNA, the CDR3 is TGTGCCAGCAGCATGGGGGGGACCTCCTACAATGAGCAGTTCTTC. The encoded protein is CASSMGGTSYNEQFF.

This chain links TRBV7-8 with TRBJ1-2; 7 positions match TRBD1. CDR1 is SGHVS, CDR2 FQNEAQ, per germline. V gave up 5 bases and J gave up 4 bases; unmatched junction bases: 4. The CDR3 has 13 amino acids. The CDR3 bases are TGTGCCAGCAGCCCACGGACAGGCTATGGCTACACCTTC. Its translation: CASSPRTGYGYTF. Filled out from reference TRBV7-8 and TRBJ1-2, the complete variable domain reads GAGVSQSPRYKVAKRGQDVALRCDPISGHVSLFWYQQALGQGPEFLTYFQNEAQLDKSGLPSDRFFAERPEGSVSTLKIQRTQQEDSAVYLCASSPRTGYGYTFGSGTRLTVV.

This chain joins TRBV27 and TRBJ1-4, with unresolved D. CDR3 length: 14 residues. With 6 bases removed from V and 4 bases from J, the gap between germline ends came to 12 bases. Germline assignment: CDR1 MNHEY and CDR2 SMNVEV (reference sequence). The CDR3 DNA sequence: TGTGCCAGCAGCACGAAGGGATATAATGAAAAACTGTTTTTT. It codes for CASSTKGYNEKLFF.

This chain uses TRBV30 with TRBJ2-3; D possibly corresponds to TRBD1 (6 bases). Germline lookup yields CDR1 GTSNPN and CDR2 SVGIG (reference sequence). V was cut by 0 bases and J by 4 bases, with 17 bases left in between. The CDR3 extends over 16 amino acids. The CDR3 DNA sequence: TGTGCCTGGAGTGTATGGGGGCAGATAGGCCCAGATACGCAGTATTTT. It encodes CAWSVWGQIGPDTQYF.

This chain uses TRBV28 with TRBJ1-1; D is unresolved. With 6 bases removed from V and 8 bases from J, the gap between germline ends came to 13 bases. Germline assignment: CDR1 MDHEN and CDR2 SYDVKM. The CDR3 has 12 amino acids. The CDR3 here is CASRQGPGEAFF. In DNA form, the CDR3 reads TGTGCCAGCAGACAAGGGCCGGGAGAAGCTTTCTTT.

This chain links TRBV4-1 with TRBJ1-4; 9 positions match TRBD1. The germline V gene has CDR1 MGHRA and CDR2 YSYEKL. V shed 6 bases, J shed 4 bases, and the junction held 3 bases outside the gene matches. This CDR3 comprises 14 residues. CDR3 coding DNA: TGCGCCAGCAGGCGGACAGGGGATAATGAAAAACTGTTTTTT. Protein: CASRRTGDNEKLFF.

The chain links TRBV28 to TRBJ1-5; possible D gene TRBD1, 6 bases. V lost 3 bases and J lost 3, with 24 bases in between. Germline V CDR1 and CDR2: MDHEN, SYDVKM. The CDR3 consists of 19 residues. CDR3 region: CASSLGGALGQRSNQPQHF. As DNA, the CDR3 is TGTGCCAGCAGTTTGGGGGGGGCGTTAGGTCAGCGATCCAATCAGCCCCAGCATTTT.

This chain connects TRBV19 to TRBJ2-2, with 7 bases matching TRBD1. The CDR3 spans 15 residues. J gave up 3 bases and V 5 bases, and 6 bases lay outside the gene matches. The germline V gene encodes CDR1 LNHDA and CDR2 SQIVND (reference sequence). As DNA, the CDR3 is TGTGCCAGTAGTCGTCAAGGGGGCCACACCGGGGAGCTGTTTTTT. Its protein product is CASSRQGGHTGELFF.

The DNA of the CDR3 is TGTGCCACCCTAGCGGGACGGAAAAGCACAGATACGCAGTATTTT. This encodes CATLAGRKSTDTQYF. This chain links TRBV28 with TRBJ2-3; 9 bases fit TRBD2. The CDR3 contains 15 residues. CDR1 and CDR2 (germline): MDHEN, SYDVKM. The junction had 8 bases not matched to a gene; V was cut back by 10 bases and J by 0 bases.

The V and J genes are TRBV6-1 and TRBJ2-6, with D hard to call. V lost 5 bases and J lost 0, with 8 bases in between. CDR1 is MNHNS and CDR2 is SASEGT in the germline V gene. The CDR3 has 15 amino acids. The CDR3 region has the DNA TGTGCCAGCAGTTTCCCCAGCTCTGGGGCCAACGTCCTGACTTTC. It encodes CASSFPSSGANVLTF.

The chain uses TRBV12-3 or TRBV12-4 and TRBJ1-2, with 9 bases identical to TRBD1. J was trimmed by 7 bases and V by 5 bases; bases with no gene match: 5. The CDR3 spans 13 residues. The CDR3 here is CASSGTGLRGYTF. The CDR3 nucleotides are TGTGCCAGCAGTGGGACAGGGTTACGTGGCTACACCTTC.

The chain couples TRBV6-4 to TRBJ1-5; TRBD1 aligns across 8 bases. CDR1 is MRHNA and CDR2 is SNTAGT in the germline V gene. V trimming: 4 bases; J trimming: 0 bases; junction bases outside the gene matches: 2. The CDR3 totals 15 residues. CDR3 in amino acids: CASSATGDSNQPQHF. As DNA, the CDR3 is TGTGCCAGCAGTGCGACAGGGGATAGCAATCAGCCCCAGCATTTT.

Remarks on this clone: The same CDR3 is also encoded by other DNA sequences in this sample. V gene TRBV18 combines with J gene TRBJ2-2, with D unclear. Germline lookup yields CDR1 KGHSH and CDR2 LQKENI. This CDR3 is built from 13 residues. Trimming took 3 bases from V and 6 from J, leaving 8 bases between them. CDR3 bases: TGTGCCAGCTCACCTAGTGGACCCGGGGAGCTGTTTTTT. Translation gives CASSPSGPGELFF.

The V and J genes are TRBV6-5 and TRBJ1-5; 7 bases are shared with TRBD1. Trimming removed 8 bases from V and 4 bases from J; junction bases left unmatched: 8. Germline assignment: CDR1 MNHEY and CDR2 SVGAGI. This CDR3 has 14 residues. CDR3 bases: TGTGCCAGCGGTAGGGACAGCTCAAATCAGCCCCAGCATTTT. It yields the protein CASGRDSSNQPQHF.

A remark on this clone: The same CDR3 arises from other DNA sequences in this sample as well. The gene calls are TRBV9 and TRBJ2-1; D gene unclear. V was clipped by 0 bases and J by 4 bases, with 5 bases between them. The V gene's germline CDR1 is SGDLS and CDR2 YYNGEE. There are 13 residues in the CDR3. This CDR3 reads CASSVGRYNEQFF. For the CDR3, the DNA is TGTGCCAGCAGCGTAGGGCGGTACAATGAGCAGTTCTTC. The full variable domain, completed using reference TRBV9 and TRBJ2-1, is DSGVTQTPKHLITATGQRVTLRCSPRSGDLSVYWYQQSLDQGLQFLIQYYNGEERAKGNILERFSAQQFPDLHSELNLSSLELGDSALYFCASSVGRYNEQFFGPGTRLTVL.